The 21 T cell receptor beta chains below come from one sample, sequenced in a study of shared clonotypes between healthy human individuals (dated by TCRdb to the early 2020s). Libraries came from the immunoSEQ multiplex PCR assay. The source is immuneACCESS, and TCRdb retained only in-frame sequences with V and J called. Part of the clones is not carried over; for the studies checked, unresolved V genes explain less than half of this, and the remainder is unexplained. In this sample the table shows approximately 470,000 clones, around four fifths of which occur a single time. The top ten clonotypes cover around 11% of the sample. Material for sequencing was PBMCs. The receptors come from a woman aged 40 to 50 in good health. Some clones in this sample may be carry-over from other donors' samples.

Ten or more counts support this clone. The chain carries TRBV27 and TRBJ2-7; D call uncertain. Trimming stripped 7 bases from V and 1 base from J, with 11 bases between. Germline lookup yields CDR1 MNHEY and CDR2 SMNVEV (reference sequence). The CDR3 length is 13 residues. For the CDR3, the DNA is TGTGCCAGCACTCGTTTGGGATCCTACGAGCAGTACTTC. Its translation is CASTRLGSYEQYF.

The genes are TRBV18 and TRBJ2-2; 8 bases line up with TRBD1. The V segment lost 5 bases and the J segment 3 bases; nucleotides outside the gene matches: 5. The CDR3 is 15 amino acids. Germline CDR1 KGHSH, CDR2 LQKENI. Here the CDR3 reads CASSSDRAYTGELFF. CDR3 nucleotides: TGTGCCAGCTCATCGGACAGGGCCTACACCGGGGAGCTGTTTTTT.

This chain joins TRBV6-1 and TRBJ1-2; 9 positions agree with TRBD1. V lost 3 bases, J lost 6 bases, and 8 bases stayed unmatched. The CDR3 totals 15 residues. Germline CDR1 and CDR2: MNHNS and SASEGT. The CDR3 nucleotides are TGTGCCAGCAGTGACCTTACAGGGGGCGTAGATGGCTACACCTTC. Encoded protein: CASSDLTGGVDGYTF.

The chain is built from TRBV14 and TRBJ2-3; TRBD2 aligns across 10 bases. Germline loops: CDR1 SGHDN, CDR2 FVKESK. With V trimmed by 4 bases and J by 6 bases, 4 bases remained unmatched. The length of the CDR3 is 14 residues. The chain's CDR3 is CASSPGTSADTQYF. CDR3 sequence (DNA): TGTGCCAGCAGCCCCGGGACTAGCGCGGATACGCAGTATTTT. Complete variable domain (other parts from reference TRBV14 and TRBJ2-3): EAGVTQFPSHSVIEKGQTVTLRCDPISGHDNLYWYRRVMGKEIKFLLHFVKESKQDESGMPNNRFLAERTGGTYSTLKVQPAELEDSGVYFCASSPGTSADTQYFGPGTRLTVL.

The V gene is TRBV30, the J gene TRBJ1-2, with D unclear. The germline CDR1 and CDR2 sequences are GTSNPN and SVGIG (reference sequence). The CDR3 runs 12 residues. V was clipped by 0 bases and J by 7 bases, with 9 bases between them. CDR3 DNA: TGTGCCTGGAGTGTCGACGGGGTTGGCTACACCTTC. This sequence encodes CAWSVDGVGYTF.

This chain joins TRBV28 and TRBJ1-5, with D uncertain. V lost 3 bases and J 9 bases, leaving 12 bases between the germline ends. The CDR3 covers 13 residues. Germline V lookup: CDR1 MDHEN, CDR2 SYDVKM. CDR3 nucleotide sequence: TGTGCCAGCAGTTTCATAGCACTTCGGCCCCAGCATTTT. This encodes CASSFIALRPQHF. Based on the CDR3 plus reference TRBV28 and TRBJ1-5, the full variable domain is DVKVTQSSRYLVKRTGEKVFLECVQDMDHENMFWYRQDPGLGLRLIYFSYDVKMKEKGDIPEGYSVSREKKERFSLILESASTNQTSMYLCASSFIALRPQHFGDGTRLSIL.

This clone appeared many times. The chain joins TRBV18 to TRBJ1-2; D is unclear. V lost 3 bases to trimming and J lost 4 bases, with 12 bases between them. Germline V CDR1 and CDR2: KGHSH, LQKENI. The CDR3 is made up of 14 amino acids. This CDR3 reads CASSPSAESYGYTF. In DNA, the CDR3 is TGTGCCAGCTCACCGTCTGCGGAAAGCTATGGCTACACCTTC.

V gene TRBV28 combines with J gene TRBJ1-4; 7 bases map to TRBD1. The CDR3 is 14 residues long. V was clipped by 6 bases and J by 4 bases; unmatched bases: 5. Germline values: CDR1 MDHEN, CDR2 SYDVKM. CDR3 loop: CASSSGGSNEKLFF. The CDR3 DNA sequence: TGTGCCAGCAGCTCAGGGGGAAGTAATGAAAAACTGTTTTTT.

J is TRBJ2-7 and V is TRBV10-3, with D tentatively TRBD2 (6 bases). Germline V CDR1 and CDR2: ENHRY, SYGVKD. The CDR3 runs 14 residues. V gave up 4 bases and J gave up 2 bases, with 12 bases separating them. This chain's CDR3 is CAISVSGTTYEQYF. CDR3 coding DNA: TGTGCCATCAGTGTTAGCGGTACTACCTACGAGCAGTACTTC.

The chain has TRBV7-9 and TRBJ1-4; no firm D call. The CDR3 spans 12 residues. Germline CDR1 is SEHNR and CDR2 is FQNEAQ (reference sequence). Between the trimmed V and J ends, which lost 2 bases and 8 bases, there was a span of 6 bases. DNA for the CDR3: TGTGCCAGCAGCTTAAGTTACGAAAAACTGTTTTTT. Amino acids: CASSLSYEKLFF.

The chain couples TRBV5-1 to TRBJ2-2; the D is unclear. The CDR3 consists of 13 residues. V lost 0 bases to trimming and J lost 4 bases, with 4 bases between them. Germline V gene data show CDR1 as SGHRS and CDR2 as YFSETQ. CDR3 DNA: TGCGCCAGCAGCTTGGCCCCCACCGGGGAGCTGTTTTTT. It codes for CASSLAPTGELFF.

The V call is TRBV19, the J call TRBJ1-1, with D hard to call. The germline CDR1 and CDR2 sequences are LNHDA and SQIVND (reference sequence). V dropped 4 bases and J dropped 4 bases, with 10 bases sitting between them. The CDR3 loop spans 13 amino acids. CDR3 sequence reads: CASSTRAGTEAFF. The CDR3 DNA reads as TGTGCCAGTAGTACGCGGGCTGGCACTGAAGCTTTCTTT.

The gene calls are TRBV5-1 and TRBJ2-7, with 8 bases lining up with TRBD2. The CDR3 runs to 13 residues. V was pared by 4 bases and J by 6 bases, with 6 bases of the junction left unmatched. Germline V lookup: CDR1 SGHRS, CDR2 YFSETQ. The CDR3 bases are TGCGCCAGCAGCCCCGGGACTAGGGCCGAGCAGTACTTC. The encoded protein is CASSPGTRAEQYF.

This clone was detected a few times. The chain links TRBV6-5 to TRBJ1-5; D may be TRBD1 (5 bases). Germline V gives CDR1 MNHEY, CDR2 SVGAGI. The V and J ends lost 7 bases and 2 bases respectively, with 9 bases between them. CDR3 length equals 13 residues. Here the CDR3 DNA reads TGTGCCAGCACCCGGGGGGGCAATCAGCCCCAGCATTTT. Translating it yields CASTRGGNQPQHF.

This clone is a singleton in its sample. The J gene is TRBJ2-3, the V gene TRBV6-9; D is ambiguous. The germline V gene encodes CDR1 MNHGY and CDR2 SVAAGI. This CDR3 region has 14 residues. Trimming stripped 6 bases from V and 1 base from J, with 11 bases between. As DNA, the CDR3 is TGTGCCAGCAGGTATAGGGTGCGCACAGATACGCAGTATTTT. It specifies CASRYRVRTDTQYF.

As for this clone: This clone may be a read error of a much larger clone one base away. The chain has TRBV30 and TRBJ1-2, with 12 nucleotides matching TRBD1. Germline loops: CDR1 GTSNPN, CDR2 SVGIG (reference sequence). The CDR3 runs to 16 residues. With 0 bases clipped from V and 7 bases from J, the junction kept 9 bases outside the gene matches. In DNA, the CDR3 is TGTGCCTGGAGTGTATTTGGGACAGGGGGCGAAAGTGGCTACACCTTC. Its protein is CAWSVFGTGGESGYTF.

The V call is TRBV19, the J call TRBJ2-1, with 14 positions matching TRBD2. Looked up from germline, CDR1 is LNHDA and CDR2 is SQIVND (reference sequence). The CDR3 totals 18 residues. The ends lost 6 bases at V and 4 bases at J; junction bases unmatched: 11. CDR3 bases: TGTGCCAGTAGCGATCCCGGGACTAGCGGGGGCCCTTACAATGAGCAGTTCTTC. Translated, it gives CASSDPGTSGGPYNEQFF.

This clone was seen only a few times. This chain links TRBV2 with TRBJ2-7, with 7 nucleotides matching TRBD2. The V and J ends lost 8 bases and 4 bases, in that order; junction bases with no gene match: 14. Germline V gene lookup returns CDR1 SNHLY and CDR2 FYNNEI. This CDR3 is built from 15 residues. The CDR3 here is CASRELGRVLYEQYF. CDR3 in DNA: TGTGCCAGCCGCGAGCTAGGGAGGGTTCTTTACGAGCAGTACTTC.

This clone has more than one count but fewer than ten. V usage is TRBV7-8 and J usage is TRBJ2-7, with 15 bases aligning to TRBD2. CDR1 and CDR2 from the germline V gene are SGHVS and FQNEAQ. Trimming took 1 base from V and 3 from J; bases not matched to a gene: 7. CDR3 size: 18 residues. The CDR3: CASSLVPGLAGGGYEQYF. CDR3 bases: TGTGCCAGCAGCTTAGTCCCGGGACTAGCGGGAGGCGGCTACGAGCAGTACTTC. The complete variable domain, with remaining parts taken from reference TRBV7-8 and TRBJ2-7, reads GAGVSQSPRYKVAKRGQDVALRCDPISGHVSLFWYQQALGQGPEFLTYFQNEAQLDKSGLPSDRFFAERPEGSVSTLKIQRTQQEDSAVYLCASSLVPGLAGGGYEQYFGPGTRLTVT.

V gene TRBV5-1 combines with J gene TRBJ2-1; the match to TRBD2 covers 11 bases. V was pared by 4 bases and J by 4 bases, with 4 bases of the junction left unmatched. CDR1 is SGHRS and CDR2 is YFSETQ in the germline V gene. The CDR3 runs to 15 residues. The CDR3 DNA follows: TGCGCCAGCAGCCCCGTAGCGGGAGGGTACAATGAGCAGTTCTTC. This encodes CASSPVAGGYNEQFF. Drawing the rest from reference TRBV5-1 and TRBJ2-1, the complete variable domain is KAGVTQTPRYLIKTRGQQVTLSCSPISGHRSVSWYQQTPGQGLQFLFEYFSETQRNKGNFPGRFSGRQFSNSRSEMNVSTLELGDSALYLCASSPVAGGYNEQFFGPGTRLTVL.

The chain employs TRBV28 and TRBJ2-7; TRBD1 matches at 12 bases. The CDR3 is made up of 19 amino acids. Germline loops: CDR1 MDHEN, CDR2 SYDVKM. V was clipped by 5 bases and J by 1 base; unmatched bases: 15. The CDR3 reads CASSVPGTGGVFLSYEQYF. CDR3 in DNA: TGTGCCAGCAGTGTTCCCGGGACAGGGGGCGTTTTTTTGTCCTACGAGCAGTACTTC.